This T cell receptor (beta chain) was identified in a study of shared clonotypes between healthy human individuals. Whole-study findings and limits: All-four-donor shared clonotypes had higher generation probabilities than non-shared clonotypes did.

Only in-frame clones appear in the TCRdb table, and some are missing; sequencing was by immunoSEQ multiplex PCR. The table has some 2 million clones, roughly 94% seen once. It was CD45RO-negative cells, positively selected for CCR7, that made up naive CD8 cells, with terminally differentiated effector memory CD45RA+ cells excluded. For this clone: The antigen remains undetermined.

The V gene lost 4 bases and the J gene lost 11 bases, with 14 bases spanning the gap. Germline CDR1 reads PRHDT; CDR2 reads FYEKMQ (reference sequence). The CDR3 sequence is 12 residues long. The rearrangement links TRBV13 to TRBJ1-1, with D maybe TRBD1 (5 bases). Sequencing was done on a sample of naive CD8+ T cells sorted from blood. This receptor was identified in a man aged 18 to 29 in good health. The CDR3 DNA reads TGTGCCAGCAGCTCCCCAGCAGGGAACGCTTTCTTT. Amino acids: CASSSPAGNAFF.